One T cell receptor (beta chain) is described in this entry. Its target is not known. V was trimmed by 3 bases and J by 0 bases, leaving 13 bases between them. CDR1 is SGHRS, CDR2 YFSETQ, per germline. This CDR3 contains 17 residues. In nominal health when sampled, donors likely had unrecorded immune exposures nonetheless. This PCR relied on a set of 60 Vbeta primers and 13 Jbeta primers. Sequenced by immunoSEQ multiplex PCR; TCRdb stores in-frame clones only, minus some. The sample lists about 120,000 clones, around 76% occurring once. This entry is derived from a study of cytomegalovirus exposure and HLA in healthy donors. Study-wide background: A preliminary data release comprised roughly 80 million unique TCRs obtained from HLA-typed donors. Study observations and caveats: The study listed roughly 160 cytomegalovirus-associated TCR beta chains. In a later analysis, TCR association rates varied by HLA locus: DRB1 most, HLA-C fewest.

The sequencing input was PBMCs. This sequence was found in a man in his sixties in good health and CMV-seropositive. The V and J genes are TRBV5-1 and TRBJ2-6; D perhaps matches TRBD1 (6 bases). CDR3 region: CASSSGTTSSGANVLTF. For the CDR3, the DNA is TGCGCCAGCAGCTCGGGGACAACAAGCTCTGGGGCCAACGTCCTGACTTTC.